Listed below are T cell receptor beta chains from one sample, sequenced in a study of blood T cell repertoires in COVID-19. Profiling relied on immunoSEQ multiplex PCR, and the TCRdb table lists in-frame clones only, not all of them. Here the sample spans 60,000 to 75,000 clones, 76% being singletons. Input material: peripheral blood. These TCRs come from a woman of 80 years or more with acute or convalescent COVID-19. CDR3s include the opening cysteine and the closing phenylalanine or tryptophan. Each record gives: J gene, CDR3 length, D gene, clone size, V gene, CDR3 DNA, CDR3 protein. A D gene is named only where the DNA matches it firmly. Where a row states a size, it is once, few, many or the class of an expanded clone; other rows omit it.

TRBJ1-2 | 14 | . | . | TRBV3-1/TRBV3-2 | TGTGCCAGCAGCCAGAGAGGGTTTAGTTATGGCTACACCTTC | CASSQRGFSYGYTF
TRBJ1-4 | 13 | . | . | TRBV5-1 | TGCGCCAGCAGCCCGGCCGGGTATGAAAAACTGTTTTTT | CASSPAGYEKLFF
TRBJ2-5 | 16 | TRBD2 | . | TRBV2 | TGTGCCAGCAGCTCCGGACTAGCGGGAGGGGTGGAGACCCAGTACTTC | CASSSGLAGGVETQYF
TRBJ1-1 | 13 | . | . | TRBV29-1 | TGCAGCGTTGTCCCGGGGTCCAACACTGAAGCTTTCTTT | CSVVPGSNTEAFF
TRBJ2-1 | 15 | . | . | TRBV29-1 | TGCAGCGTGCCCCGAGGGAGTTTGTCCTACAATGAGCAGTTCTTC | CSVPRGSLSYNEQFF
TRBJ2-6 | 17 | TRBD1 | . | TRBV28 | TGTGCCAGCAGCCAACGGACAGGGGGTGGCTGGGCCAACGTCCTGACTTTC | CASSQRTGGGWANVLTF
TRBJ2-7 | 14 | TRBD2 | . | TRBV5-4 | TGTGCCAGCAGCTTGGCCCGGGGGGACTACGAGCAGTACTTC | CASSLARGDYEQYF
TRBJ2-1 | 17 | TRBD2 | . | TRBV28 | TGTGCCAGCAGTCCCCCGGGACTAGCGGGAGGGTCGGGTGAGCAGTTCTTC | CASSPPGLAGGSGEQFF
TRBJ2-7 | 14 | . | . | TRBV30 | TGTGCCTGGAGTGTCGGCGGGAATTCCTACGAGCAGTACTTC | CAWSVGGNSYEQYF
TRBJ1-5 | 13 | . | . | TRBV4-1 | TGCGCCAGCTCCGACAGCGTCAAGGGGCCCCAGCATTTT | CASSDSVKGPQHF
TRBJ2-1 | 17 | TRBD2 | . | TRBV5-4 | TGTGCCAGCAGCTTGGCCTACTTAAGCGGGGGGAAAAATGAGCAGTTCTTC | CASSLAYLSGGKNEQFF
TRBJ2-3 | 14 | . | few | TRBV5-1 | TGCGCCAGCAGGAAACAGGGAGCGACAGATACGCAGTATTTT | CASRKQGATDTQYF
TRBJ1-5 | 14 | . | few | TRBV3-1/TRBV3-2 | TGTGCCAGCAGCCCCTACGGTGAGGGCCAGCCCCAGCATTTT | CASSPYGEGQPQHF
TRBJ1-4 | 14 | TRBD1 | . | TRBV11-2 | TGTGCCAGCAGCGCAGGGGGTCGGACCGAAAAACTGTTTTTT | CASSAGGRTEKLFF
TRBJ2-4 | 16 | TRBD2 | . | TRBV19 | TGTGCCAGTAGTCCCCGGGGGACTAGCGGCAAAAACATTCAGTACTTC | CASSPRGTSGKNIQYF
TRBJ2-3 | 18 | TRBD2 | few | TRBV19 | TGTGCCAGTAGCCGCGGACTAGCGGGAGGTGGAGGCACAGATACGCAGTATTTT | CASSRGLAGGGGTDTQYF
TRBJ1-5 | 14 | TRBD1 | . | TRBV2 | TGTGCCAGCAGTTGGGACAGTAGCAATCAGCCCCAGCATTTT | CASSWDSSNQPQHF
TRBJ2-5 | 19 | . | . | TRBV5-1 | TGCGCCAGCAGCTTGGGGAAAAACTCAGGGATAAAGTACCAAGAGACCCAGTACTTC | CASSLGKNSGIKYQETQYF
TRBJ1-2 | 17 | TRBD1 | . | TRBV18 | TGTGCCAGCTCACCAGCGGACAGGGTCCGAGCTAACTATGGCTACACCTTC | CASSPADRVRANYGYTF
TRBJ1-4 | 16 | . | . | TRBV30 | TGTGCCTGGAGTATTCCTACAGGTGGGCCGTCTGAAAAACTGTTTTTT | CAWSIPTGGPSEKLFF
TRBJ1-4 | 15 | TRBD1 | . | TRBV2 | TGTGCCAGCAGTCGGACCAGGGGGTGGAATGAAAAACTGTTTTTT | CASSRTRGWNEKLFF
TRBJ2-1 | 15 | TRBD1 | . | TRBV13 | TGTGCCAGCAGCCCGTGGACAGGGAGCGACAATGAGCAGTTCTTC | CASSPWTGSDNEQFF
TRBJ1-1 | 13 | . | . | TRBV3-1/TRBV3-2 | TGTGCCAGCAGCCAAGGGGCCCGGACAGTAACTTTCTTT | CASSQGARTVTFF
TRBJ1-4 | 15 | TRBD1 | . | TRBV27 | TGTGCCAGCAGTTCCCGACAGGGGACTAATGAAAAACTGTTTTTT | CASSSRQGTNEKLFF
TRBJ1-1 | 15 | TRBD1 | . | TRBV7-9 | TGTGCCAGCAGGCGTAGACAGGGGCCCAACACTGAAGCTTTCTTT | CASRRRQGPNTEAFF
TRBJ2-7 | 14 | TRBD1 | . | TRBV5-1 | TGCGCCAGCAGCCTCCAGGGGGCTGGAAACGAGCAGTACTTC | CASSLQGAGNEQYF
TRBJ2-2 | 15 | . | . | TRBV11-2 | TGTGCCAGCACCAGTAGTAGCGGAAGGTCCGGGGAGCTGTTTTTT | CASTSSSGRSGELFF
TRBJ2-6 | 15 | . | few | TRBV7-9 | TGTGCCAGCGCCCAGGGGTTCACGGGGGCCAACGTCCTGACTTTC | CASAQGFTGANVLTF
TRBJ2-5 | 14 | TRBD1 | . | TRBV28 | TGTGCCAGCAGTACCCGACAGGGATCGGAGACCCAGTACTTC | CASSTRQGSETQYF
TRBJ1-2 | 13 | . | . | TRBV29-1 | TGCAGCGTTGACGAAACGGGTAACTATGGCTACACCTTC | CSVDETGNYGYTF
TRBJ2-7 | 14 | . | . | TRBV6-5 | TGTGCCAGCAGTTACTCGGGTACAGACTACGAGCAGTACTTC | CASSYSGTDYEQYF
TRBJ2-7 | 11 | . | . | TRBV29-1 | TGCAGCGTTACCTCGGTCCACGAGCAGTACTTC | CSVTSVHEQYF
TRBJ2-5 | 15 | TRBD2 | . | TRBV29-1 | TGCAGCGTAGTGGGGACTAGCGGGGATATCGAGACCCAGTACTTC | CSVVGTSGDIETQYF
TRBJ2-7 | 14 | TRBD2 | . | TRBV6-5 | TGTGCCAGCAGCGCGGGGGGAGCGGCCTACGAGCAGTACTTC | CASSAGGAAYEQYF
TRBJ1-4 | 16 | TRBD1 | few | TRBV28 | TGTGCCAGCAGAACCGGGACAGCGATTACTAATGAAAAACTGTTTTTT | CASRTGTAITNEKLFF
TRBJ2-5 | 15 | TRBD1 | . | TRBV30 | TGTGCCTGGAGAGGCAGGGGGCGCCTATGGGAGACCCAGTACTTC | CAWRGRGRLWETQYF
TRBJ2-1 | 15 | TRBD2 | . | TRBV10-1 | TGCGCCAGCAGTGACCTCGGACTAGCGCTAGTGAGCAGACTCTTC | CASSDLGLALVSRLF
TRBJ1-1 | 13 | . | once | TRBV7-2 | TGTGCCAGCAGCTTAGTGTGGGGGCAGGAAGCTTTCTTT | CASSLVWGQEAFF
TRBJ2-3 | 15 | . | . | TRBV18 | TGTGCCAGCTCACCATCTCGACAGGTCATGGATACGCAGTATTTT | CASSPSRQVMDTQYF
TRBJ2-3 | 13 | . | . | TRBV19 | TGTGCCAGTAGTCCCAGGGATGTAGATACGCAGTATTTT | CASSPRDVDTQYF
TRBJ1-6 | 13 | TRBD1 | . | TRBV5-6 | TGTGCCACTCGACAGGGCGTTTGGTCACCCCTCCACTTT | CATRQGVWSPLHF
TRBJ1-5 | 20 | TRBD1 | few | TRBV7-8 | TGTGCCAGCAGCTTACCCTCCCGGACAGGGGGCAGGGATAGCAATCAGCCCCAGCATTTT | CASSLPSRTGGRDSNQPQHF
TRBJ1-2 | 13 | . | once | TRBV12-3/TRBV12-4 | TGTGCCAGCAGCCGGGGACAAGGCTATGGCTACACCTTC | CASSRGQGYGYTF
TRBJ2-1 | 16 | . | . | TRBV15 | TGTGCCACCAGCAGAGATCCGGGAAGCCCCTACAATGAGCAGTTCTTC | CATSRDPGSPYNEQFF
TRBJ1-5 | 15 | . | . | TRBV6-1 | TGTGCCAGCAGTGAACGGGTAACGCGGAATCAGCCCCAGCATTTT | CASSERVTRNQPQHF
TRBJ2-7 | 15 | . | . | TRBV2 | TGTGCCAGCAGTGAGGACTCCTGGTCCTCCTACGAGCAGTACTTC | CASSEDSWSSYEQYF
TRBJ1-5 | 13 | . | few | TRBV27 | TGTGCCAGCAGTACAGGAGCAATACAGCCCCAGCATTTT | CASSTGAIQPQHF
TRBJ1-1 | 15 | . | . | TRBV28 | TGTGCCAGCAGTACTCATCGGGAGGGCCTCACTGAAGCTTTCTTT | CASSTHREGLTEAFF
TRBJ2-7 | 17 | TRBD2 | . | TRBV4-3 | TGCGCCAGCAGCCGAAGTGGCTTTGGCGGGAGTACCTACGAGCAGTACTTC | CASSRSGFGGSTYEQYF
TRBJ2-1 | 16 | TRBD1 | . | TRBV27 | TGTGCCAGCAGTCCGGACCCGGGACAGGGGTACAATGAGCAGTTCTTC | CASSPDPGQGYNEQFF
TRBJ1-1 | 15 | . | . | TRBV7-8 | TGTGCCAGCAGCTCTGGGACATTCATGAACACTGAAGCTTTCTTT | CASSSGTFMNTEAFF
TRBJ1-1 | 15 | . | . | TRBV28 | TGTGCCAGCAGCCCCCCCCGCGGGGGGAGGACTGAAGCTTTCTTT | CASSPPRGGRTEAFF